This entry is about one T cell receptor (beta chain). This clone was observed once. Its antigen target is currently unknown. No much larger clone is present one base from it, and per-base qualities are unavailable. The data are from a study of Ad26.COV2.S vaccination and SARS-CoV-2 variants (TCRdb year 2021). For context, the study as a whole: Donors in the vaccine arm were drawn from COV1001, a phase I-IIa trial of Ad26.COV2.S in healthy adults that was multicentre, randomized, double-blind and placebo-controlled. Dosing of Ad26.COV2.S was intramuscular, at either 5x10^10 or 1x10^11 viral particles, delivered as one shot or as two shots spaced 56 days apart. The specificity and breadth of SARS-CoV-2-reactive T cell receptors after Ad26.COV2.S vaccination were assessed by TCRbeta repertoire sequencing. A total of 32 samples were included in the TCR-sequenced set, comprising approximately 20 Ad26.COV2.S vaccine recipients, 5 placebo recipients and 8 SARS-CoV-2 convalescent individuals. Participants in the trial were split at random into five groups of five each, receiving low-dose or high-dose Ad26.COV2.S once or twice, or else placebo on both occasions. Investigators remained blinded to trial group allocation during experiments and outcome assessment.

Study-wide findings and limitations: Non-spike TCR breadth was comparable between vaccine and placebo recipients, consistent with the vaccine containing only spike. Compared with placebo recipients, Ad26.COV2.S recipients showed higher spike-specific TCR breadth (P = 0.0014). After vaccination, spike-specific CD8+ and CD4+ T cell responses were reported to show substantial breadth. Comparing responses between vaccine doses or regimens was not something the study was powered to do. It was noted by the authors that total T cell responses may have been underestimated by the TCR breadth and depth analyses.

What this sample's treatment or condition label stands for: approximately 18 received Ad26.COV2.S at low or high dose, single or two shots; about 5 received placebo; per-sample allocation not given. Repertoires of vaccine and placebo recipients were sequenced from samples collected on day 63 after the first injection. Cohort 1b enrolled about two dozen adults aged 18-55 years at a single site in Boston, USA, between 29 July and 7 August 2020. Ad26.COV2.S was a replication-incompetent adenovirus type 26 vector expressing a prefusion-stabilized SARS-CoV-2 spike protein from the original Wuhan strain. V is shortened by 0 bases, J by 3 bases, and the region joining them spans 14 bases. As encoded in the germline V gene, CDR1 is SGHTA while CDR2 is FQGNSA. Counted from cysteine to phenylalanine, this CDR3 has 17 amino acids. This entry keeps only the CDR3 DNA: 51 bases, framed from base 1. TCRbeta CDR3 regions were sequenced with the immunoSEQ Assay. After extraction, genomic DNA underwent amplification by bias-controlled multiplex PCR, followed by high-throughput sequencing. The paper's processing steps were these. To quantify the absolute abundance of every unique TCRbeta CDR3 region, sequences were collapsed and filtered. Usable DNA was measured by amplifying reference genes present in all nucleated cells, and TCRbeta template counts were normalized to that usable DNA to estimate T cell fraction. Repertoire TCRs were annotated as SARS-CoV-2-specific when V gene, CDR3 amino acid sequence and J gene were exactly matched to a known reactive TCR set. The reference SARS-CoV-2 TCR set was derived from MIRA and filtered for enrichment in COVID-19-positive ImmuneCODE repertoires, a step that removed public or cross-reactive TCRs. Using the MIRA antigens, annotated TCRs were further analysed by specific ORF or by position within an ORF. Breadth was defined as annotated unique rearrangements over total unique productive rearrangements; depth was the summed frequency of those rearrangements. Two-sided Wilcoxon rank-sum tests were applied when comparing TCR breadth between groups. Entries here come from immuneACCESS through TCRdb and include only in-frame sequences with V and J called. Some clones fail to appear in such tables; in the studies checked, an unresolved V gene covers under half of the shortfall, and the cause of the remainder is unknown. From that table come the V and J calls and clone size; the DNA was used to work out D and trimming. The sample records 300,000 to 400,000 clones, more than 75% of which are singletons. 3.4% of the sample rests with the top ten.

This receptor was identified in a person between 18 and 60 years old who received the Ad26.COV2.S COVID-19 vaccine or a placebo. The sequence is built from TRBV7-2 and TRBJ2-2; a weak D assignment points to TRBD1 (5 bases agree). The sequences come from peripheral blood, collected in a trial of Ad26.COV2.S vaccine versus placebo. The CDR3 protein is CASSLAAWGLDTGELFF. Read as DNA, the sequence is TGTGCCAGCAGCTTAGCTGCATGGGGCCTCGACACCGGGGAGCTGTTTTTT.